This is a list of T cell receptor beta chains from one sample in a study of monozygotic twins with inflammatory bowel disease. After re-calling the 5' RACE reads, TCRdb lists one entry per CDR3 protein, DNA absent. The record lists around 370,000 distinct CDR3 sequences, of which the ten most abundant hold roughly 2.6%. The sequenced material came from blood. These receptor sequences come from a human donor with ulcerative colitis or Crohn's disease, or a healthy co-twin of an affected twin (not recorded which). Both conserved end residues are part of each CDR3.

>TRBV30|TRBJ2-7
CAHGQGSYEQYF
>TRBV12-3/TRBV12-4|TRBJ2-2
CASSFENGRTGELFF
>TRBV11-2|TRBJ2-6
CASSLVIAGGASGANVLTF
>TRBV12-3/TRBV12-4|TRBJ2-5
CASSLEGGAGETQYF
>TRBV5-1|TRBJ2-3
CASIPTGSGDTQYF
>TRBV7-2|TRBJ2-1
CASSLSYRGDEQFF
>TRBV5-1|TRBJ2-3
CASNPAGFPYTDTQYF
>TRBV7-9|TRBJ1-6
CASSSGQGASNSPLHF
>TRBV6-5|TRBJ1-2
CASSYEPWAYGYTF
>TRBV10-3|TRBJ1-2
CVIRWVIPTYGYTF
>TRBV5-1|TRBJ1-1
CASSDLQGARTEAFF
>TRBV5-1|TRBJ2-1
CASSPSRGRLNNEQFF
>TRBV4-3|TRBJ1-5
CASSQEAGAGYSNQPQHF
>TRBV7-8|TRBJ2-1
CASSLATRAGRSYNEQFF
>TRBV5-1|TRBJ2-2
CASSAEYTGSGGELFF
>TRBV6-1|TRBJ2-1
CASTPPGTIDEQFF
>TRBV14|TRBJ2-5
CASSQRRTGMETQYF
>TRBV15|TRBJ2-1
CATRYPPAGYNEQFF
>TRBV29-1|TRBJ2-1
CSVRTASYNEQFF
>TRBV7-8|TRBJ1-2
CASSQSTGAGYGYTF
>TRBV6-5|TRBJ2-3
CASSYPSSGGEDTQYF
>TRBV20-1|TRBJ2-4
CSARDPLGGPNIQYF
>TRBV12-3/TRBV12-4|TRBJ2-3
CASSSRIQVDTQYF
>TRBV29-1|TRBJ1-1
CSVGPGHGMNTEAFF
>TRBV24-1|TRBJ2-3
CATKTGVADTQYF
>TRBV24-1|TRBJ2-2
CATSAAGAGELFF
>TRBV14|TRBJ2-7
CASKGRDYERQYF